This TCR beta chain emerged from a study of T cells in Graves' hyperthyroidism and ophthalmopathy. The CDR3 is 13 amino acids. CDR1 and CDR2 (germline): SGHRS, YFSETQ. J lost 5 bases, V lost 1 base, and 2 bases had no gene match. This clonotype occurred a few times. Its antigen is not known. Amplification yielded TCR beta CDR3 regions, with RNA transcripts as the source. TCR CDR3 underwent first-round RT-PCR with the HTBI primer set. TCRdb processed the multiplex PCR reads anew with MiXCR; each CDR3 protein has one entry. The repertoire holds about 740,000 distinct CDR3 sequences, with 14% as singletons. Study-level results: Stable hyperthyroidism was told apart from ophthalmopathy by a model built on 13 V-J features.

The rearrangement links TRBV5-1 to TRBJ2-7; TRBD1 aligns across 8 bases. Sequenced sample: blood. The clonotype originates from a woman aged 18-29 years with Graves' hyperthyroidism. CDR3 residues: CASSLRQGNEQYF. The DNA of the CDR3 is TGCGCCAGCAGCTTGAGACAGGGGAACGAGCAGTACTTC. The full variable domain, completed using reference TRBV5-1 and TRBJ2-7, is KAGVTQTPRYLIKTRGQQVTLSCSPISGHRSVSWYQQTPGQGLQFLFEYFSETQRNKGNFPGRFSGRQFSNSRSEMNVSTLELGDSALYLCASSLRQGNEQYFGPGTRLTVT.